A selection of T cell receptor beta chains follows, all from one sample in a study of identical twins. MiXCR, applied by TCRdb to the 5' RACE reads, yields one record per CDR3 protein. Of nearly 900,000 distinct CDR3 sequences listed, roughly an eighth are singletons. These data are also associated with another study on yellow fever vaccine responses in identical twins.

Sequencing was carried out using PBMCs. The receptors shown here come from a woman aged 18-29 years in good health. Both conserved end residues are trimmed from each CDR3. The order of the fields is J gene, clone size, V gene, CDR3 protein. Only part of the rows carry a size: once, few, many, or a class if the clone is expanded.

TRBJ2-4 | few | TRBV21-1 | ASSNSVRDRQILAKNIQY
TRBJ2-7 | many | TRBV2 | ASSGYEQY
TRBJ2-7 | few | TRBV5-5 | ASSLVEYSYEQY
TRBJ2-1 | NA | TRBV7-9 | ASSLSRQGLDEQF
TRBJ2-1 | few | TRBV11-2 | ASSLVRANEQF
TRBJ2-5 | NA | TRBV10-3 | ATGRDTQETQY
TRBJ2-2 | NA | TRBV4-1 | ASSQGTILTGELF
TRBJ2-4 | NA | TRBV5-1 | ASSWGGLAKNIQY
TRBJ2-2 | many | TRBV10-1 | ASSSEIAKGTGELF
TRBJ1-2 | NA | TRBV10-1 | ASSPGQGLYGYT
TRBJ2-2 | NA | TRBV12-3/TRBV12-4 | AGKGPDTGELF
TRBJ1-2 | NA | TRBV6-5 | ASSNREEYGYT
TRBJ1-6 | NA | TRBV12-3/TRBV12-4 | ASSSFGSGQGNSPLH
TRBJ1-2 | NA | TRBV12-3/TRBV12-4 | ASSSQTLEGYT
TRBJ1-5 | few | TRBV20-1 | SAGAGSNQPQH
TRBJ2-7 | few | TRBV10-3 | ARVDRISGRGEQY
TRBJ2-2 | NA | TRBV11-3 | ASSSFKSAGDTGELF
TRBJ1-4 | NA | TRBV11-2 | ASSLSRGTNEKLF
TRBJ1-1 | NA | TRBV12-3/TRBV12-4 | ASRWTALVTEAF
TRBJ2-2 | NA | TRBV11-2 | ASSRSRESGELF
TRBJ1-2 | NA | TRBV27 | ASSLIGQSSYGYT
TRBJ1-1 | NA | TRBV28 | ASRVGNTEAF
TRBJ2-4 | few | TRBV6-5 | ASSYSPFVGTENIQY
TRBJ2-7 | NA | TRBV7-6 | ASSLNDRYEQY
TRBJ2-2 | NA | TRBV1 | TSSRSGSGELF
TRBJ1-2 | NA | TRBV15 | ATSRDFPGHGYT
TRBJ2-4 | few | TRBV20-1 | SAQGVLAKNIQY
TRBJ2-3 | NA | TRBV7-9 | ASSQGQGSTDTQY
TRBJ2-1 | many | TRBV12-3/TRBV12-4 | ASRKRDFSSYNEQF
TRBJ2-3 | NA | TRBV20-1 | SAHTSGEVLSTDTQY
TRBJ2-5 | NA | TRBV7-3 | ASSLKGGLQTQY
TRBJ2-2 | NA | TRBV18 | ASSPNPQEISLHTGELF
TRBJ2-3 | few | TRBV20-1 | SADAGTSGNGLTDTQY
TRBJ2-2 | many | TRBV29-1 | SALGTENTGELF
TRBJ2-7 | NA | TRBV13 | ASSLYLGTSGGYEQY
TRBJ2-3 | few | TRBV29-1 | SDKQGRGDTQY
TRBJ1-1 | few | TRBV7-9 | ASSPDREDAF
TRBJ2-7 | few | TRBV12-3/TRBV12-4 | ASSDGPLYEQY
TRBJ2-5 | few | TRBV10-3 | AIKPPGQETQY
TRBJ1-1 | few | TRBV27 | ASSPTPLGEAF
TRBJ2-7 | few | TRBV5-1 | ASSSPGSGYEQY
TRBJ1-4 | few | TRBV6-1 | ASTPLGKTEKLF
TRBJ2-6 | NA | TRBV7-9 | ASSPGWAGANVLT
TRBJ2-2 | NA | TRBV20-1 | SARVSGGAGTGELF
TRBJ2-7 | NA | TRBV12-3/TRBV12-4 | ASSFGRASEQY
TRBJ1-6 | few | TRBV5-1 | ASSLGWNNSPLH
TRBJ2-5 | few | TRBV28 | ARPQTASGGRETQY
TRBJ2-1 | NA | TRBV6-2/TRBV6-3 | ASRATGGYNEQF
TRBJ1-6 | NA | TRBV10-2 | ASSPDRGGSPLH
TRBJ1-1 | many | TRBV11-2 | ASSLVMGLNTEAF
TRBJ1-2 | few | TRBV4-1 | ASSQEYRASYGYT
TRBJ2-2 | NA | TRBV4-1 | ASSQEPIQGSNTGELF
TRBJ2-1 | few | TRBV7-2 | ASSLDPGFYNEQF
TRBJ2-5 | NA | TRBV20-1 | SASAGRTQY
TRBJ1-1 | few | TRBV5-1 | ASSLRGGYTEAF
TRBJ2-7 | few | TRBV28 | ASSWGRSSGRYEQY